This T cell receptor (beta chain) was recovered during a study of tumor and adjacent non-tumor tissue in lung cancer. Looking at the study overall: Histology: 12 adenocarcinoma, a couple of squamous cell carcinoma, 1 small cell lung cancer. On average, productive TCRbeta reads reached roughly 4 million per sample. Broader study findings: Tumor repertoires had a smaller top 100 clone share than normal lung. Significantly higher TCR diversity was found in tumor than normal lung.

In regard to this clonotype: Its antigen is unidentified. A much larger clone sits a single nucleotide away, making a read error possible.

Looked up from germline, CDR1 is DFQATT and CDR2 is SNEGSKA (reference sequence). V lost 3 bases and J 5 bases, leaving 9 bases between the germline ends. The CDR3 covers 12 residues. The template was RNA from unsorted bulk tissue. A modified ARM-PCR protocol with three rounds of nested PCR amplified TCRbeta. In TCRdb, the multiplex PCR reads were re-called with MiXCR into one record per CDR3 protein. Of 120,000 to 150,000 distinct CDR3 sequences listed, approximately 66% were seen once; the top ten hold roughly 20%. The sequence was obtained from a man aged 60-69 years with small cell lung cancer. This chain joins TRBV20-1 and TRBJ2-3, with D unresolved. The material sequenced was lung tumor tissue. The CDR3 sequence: CSARATIDTQYF. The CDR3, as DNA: TGCAGTGCTAGGGCTACCATAGATACGCAGTATTTT.